The sequence of this TCR beta chain was determined in a study of cytomegalovirus exposure and HLA in healthy donors. Regarding the study as a whole: Analyses of presence and absence presupposed an approximately uniform sequencing depth across donors. In a later analysis, V- and J-gene trimming of beta chains associated with a DCLRE1C missense variant, replicated independently.

Likely unrecorded immune exposures existed in these nominally healthy donors. The CMV serostatus of this donor went unrecorded. The PCR ran on 60 Vbeta and 13 Jbeta primers. Using immunoSEQ multiplex PCR, the repertoire was profiled, and TCRdb retains in-frame clones only, with some absent. This sample has about 130,000 clones, with over 60% found just once. Germline CDR1 KGHSH, CDR2 LQKENI. The CDR3 spans 14 residues. About this clone itself: No antigen is known for it. Its ends do not fully match the called genes, so a read error is possible.

The origin of this receptor is a human donor in good health. The genes are TRBV18 and TRBJ2-7; 7 bases align to TRBD1. The source material was PBMCs. The CDR3 region is CASSPDRVPSQIHF. In DNA form, the CDR3 reads TGTGCCAGCTCACCTGACAGGGTCCCGTCCCAAATCCACTTC.